This T cell receptor beta chain originates from a study of cytomegalovirus exposure and HLA in healthy donors. The study's findings and limits: Among immune exposure information, only CMV serostatus was available. It was reported that TCR beta sequences correctly inferred the HLA-A and HLA-B alleles for most subjects. In vitro experiments confirmed that three CMV-associated chains were specific for CMV antigens.

Researchers ran the PCR with 60 Vbeta and 13 Jbeta primers. TCRdb keeps only in-frame clones here, not all; method: immunoSEQ multiplex PCR. The table shows 150,000 to 200,000 clones, with roughly 85% occurring only once. The donors were healthy bone marrow donors. This CDR3 has 15 residues. Germline V gene lookup returns CDR1 MNHEY and CDR2 SMNVEV (reference sequence). V lost 4 bases and J lost 5, with 17 bases in between. Concerning this clone: What it recognizes is unknown.

The source of this sequence is a male donor in good health and CMV-seronegative. The chain employs TRBV27 and TRBJ1-2; D is ambiguous. The sequencing input was PBMCs. The CDR3 DNA sequence: TGTGCCAGCAGTTCGGATAGGACTAGACATTATGGCTACACCTTC. It codes for CASSSDRTRHYGYTF.